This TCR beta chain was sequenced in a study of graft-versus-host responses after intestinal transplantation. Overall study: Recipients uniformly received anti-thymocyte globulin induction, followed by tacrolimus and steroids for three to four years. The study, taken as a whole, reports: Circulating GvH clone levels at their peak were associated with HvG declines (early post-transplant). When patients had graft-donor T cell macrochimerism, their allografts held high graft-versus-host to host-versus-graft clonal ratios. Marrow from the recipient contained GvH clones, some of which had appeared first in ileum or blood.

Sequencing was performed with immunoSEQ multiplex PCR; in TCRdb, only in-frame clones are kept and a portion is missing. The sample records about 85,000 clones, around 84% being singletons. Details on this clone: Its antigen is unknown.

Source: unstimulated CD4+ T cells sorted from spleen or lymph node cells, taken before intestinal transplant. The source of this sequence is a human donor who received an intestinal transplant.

The CDR3 nucleotides are TGTGCCAGCAGCTTGAGGAGCGGGGGGGCCTCCTACAATGAGCAGTTCTTC. Residues: CASSLRSGGASYNEQFF. The chain couples TRBV5-6 to TRBJ2-1, with 10 nucleotides matching TRBD2. The junction had 4 bases not matched to a gene; V was cut back by 1 base and J by 0 bases. The CDR3 is made up of 17 amino acids. The germline gives CDR1 SGHDT, CDR2 YYEEEE. The full variable domain, its missing parts supplied by reference TRBV5-6 and TRBJ2-1, is DAGVTQSPTHLIKTRGQQVTLRCSPKSGHDTVSWYQQALGQGPQFIFQYYEEEERQRGNFPDRFSGHQFPNYSSELNVNALLLGDSALYLCASSLRSGGASYNEQFFGPGTRLTVL.